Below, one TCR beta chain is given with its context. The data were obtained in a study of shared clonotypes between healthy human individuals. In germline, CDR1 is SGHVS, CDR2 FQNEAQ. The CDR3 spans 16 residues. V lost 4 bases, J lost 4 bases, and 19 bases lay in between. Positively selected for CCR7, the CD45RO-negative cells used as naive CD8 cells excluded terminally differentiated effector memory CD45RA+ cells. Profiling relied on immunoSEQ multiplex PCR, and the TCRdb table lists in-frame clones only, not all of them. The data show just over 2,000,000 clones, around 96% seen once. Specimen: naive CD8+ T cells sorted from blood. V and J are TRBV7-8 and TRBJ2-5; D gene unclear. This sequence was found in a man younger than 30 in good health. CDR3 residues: CASSYEILWAVETQYF. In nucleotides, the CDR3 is TGTGCCAGCAGCTATGAGATTCTATGGGCCGTAGAGACCCAGTACTTC.